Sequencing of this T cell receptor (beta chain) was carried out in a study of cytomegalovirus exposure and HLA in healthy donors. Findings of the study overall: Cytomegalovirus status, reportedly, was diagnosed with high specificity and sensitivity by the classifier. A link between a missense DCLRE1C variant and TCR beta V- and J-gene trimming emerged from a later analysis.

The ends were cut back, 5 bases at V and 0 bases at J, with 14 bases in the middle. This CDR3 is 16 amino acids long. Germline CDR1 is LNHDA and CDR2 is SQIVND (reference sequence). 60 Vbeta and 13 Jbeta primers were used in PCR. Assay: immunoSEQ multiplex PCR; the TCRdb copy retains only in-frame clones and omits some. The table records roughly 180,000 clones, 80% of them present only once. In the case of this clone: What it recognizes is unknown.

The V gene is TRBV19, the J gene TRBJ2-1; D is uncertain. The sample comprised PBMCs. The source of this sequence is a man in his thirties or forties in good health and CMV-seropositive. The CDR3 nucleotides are TGTGCCAGTAGTTCCGGGTCTTCGTCCTCCTACAATGAGCAGTTCTTC. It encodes CASSSGSSSSYNEQFF.